This TCR beta chain derives from a study of blood T cell repertoires in COVID-19. Those enrolled, adults aged 18 to 89 years, came from about two dozen US areas. The study assigned cohorts using participant-reported clinical history. Cohort 3 recovery required two negative PCRs, clearance, or symptom resolution. Clones were sequenced by immunoSEQ multiplex PCR, and TCRdb holds only the in-frame ones, with some missing. Of roughly 180,000 clones detected, 75% to 90% appear once; the ten largest clones hold 6.2%. The CDR3 is 14 amino acids. Deletions cut 4 bases from V and 3 bases from J, with 13 bases between. Germline V gene data show CDR1 as MDHEN and CDR2 as SYDVKM.

The genes are TRBV28 and TRBJ2-7; unclear D gene. Sample: PBMCs or T cells enriched from blood (not recorded which). The sequence derives from a middle-aged man who had recovered from COVID-19. The CDR3 bases are TGTGCCAGCAGTTCCCCCTCTACCAACTACGAGCAGTACTTC. Translated, it gives CASSSPSTNYEQYF.